The 18 T cell receptor beta chains below were found in one sample sequenced in a study of vaccination effects on CD4 cells after COVID-19. For these TCRs, the target antigens are not known. Produced via immunoSEQ multiplex PCR; TCRdb's table is partial and in-frame only. The table records about 71,000 clones, roughly 80% of them present only once. Culturing for nine to ten days preceded CD4+ T cell isolation. The cohort was immunized with two doses of either the BNT162b2 or mRNA-1273 vaccine. The sample consisted of CD4+ T cells from PBMCs cultured without peptide, taken after COVID-19 vaccination. All receptors come from a human donor who received a COVID-19 vaccine.

The CDR3 is CASREWTGNSNQPQHF. The DNA of the CDR3 is TGTGCCAGCAGGGAATGGACAGGCAATAGCAATCAGCCCCAGCATTTT. This chain links TRBV6-1 with TRBJ1-5; 7 bases fit TRBD1. V lost 6 bases, J lost 0 bases, and 8 bases stayed unmatched. The CDR3 loop spans 16 amino acids. Per the germline V gene, CDR1 is MNHNS and CDR2 is SASEGT.

V and J are TRBV6-5 and TRBJ2-2, with TRBD1 matching over 8 bases. The trim removed 6 bases at V and 0 bases at J, leaving 3 bases unmatched. The V gene's germline CDR1 is MNHEY and CDR2 SVGAGI. The CDR3 totals 15 residues. The CDR3 region is CASRRQGTNTGELFF. CDR3 in DNA: TGTGCCAGCAGGCGACAGGGGACGAACACCGGGGAGCTGTTTTTT.

The chain joins TRBV9 to TRBJ2-1; 8 bases agree with TRBD2. The V segment lost 3 bases and the J segment 6 bases; nucleotides outside the gene matches: 17. Germline CDR1 and CDR2: SGDLS and YYNGEE. This CDR3 contains 18 residues. CDR3: CASSAGTGGPGRGNEQFF. As DNA, the CDR3 is TGTGCCAGCAGCGCGGGAACGGGGGGGCCTGGTCGAGGCAATGAGCAGTTCTTC.

V gene TRBV3-1 (or the pseudogene TRBV3-2) combines with J gene TRBJ2-6, with 10 bases lining up with TRBD2. Germline V gene data show CDR1 as LGHDT and CDR2 as YNNKEL (reference sequence). The junction had 3 bases not matched to a gene; V was cut back by 3 bases and J by 1 base. The CDR3 length is 17 residues. The CDR3, as DNA: TGTGCCAGCAGCCACCGAGCGGGGGGGTCTGGGGCCAACGTCCTGACTTTC. As protein: CASSHRAGGSGANVLTF.

The CDR3 here is CASSQGANSPLHF. The CDR3 DNA reads as TGTGCCAGCAGCCAAGGGGCGAATTCACCCCTCCACTTT. This chain joins TRBV3-1 (or the pseudogene TRBV3-2) and TRBJ1-6; D ambiguous. Trimming left V 1 base short and J 7 bases short, with 5 bases between. CDR1 LGHDT and CDR2 YNNKEL come from the germline V gene (reference sequence). This CDR3 comprises 13 residues.

The rearrangement uses TRBV14 and TRBJ2-3; D gene unclear. CDR3 length: 15 residues. The V gene's germline CDR1 is SGHDN and CDR2 FVKESK. V shed 4 bases and J shed 3 bases, with 14 bases lying between them. The CDR3 loop is CASSRGVLITDTQYF. CDR3 nucleotide sequence: TGTGCCAGCAGCCGTGGAGTCTTAATTACAGATACGCAGTATTTT. Full variable domain (rest looked up from reference TRBV14 and TRBJ2-3): EAGVTQFPSHSVIEKGQTVTLRCDPISGHDNLYWYRRVMGKEIKFLLHFVKESKQDESGMPNNRFLAERTGGTYSTLKVQPAELEDSGVYFCASSRGVLITDTQYFGPGTRLTVL.

The J gene is TRBJ1-6, the V gene TRBV5-1, with D hard to call. Per germline, CDR1 SGHRS and CDR2 YFSETQ. V shed 0 bases and J shed 0 bases, with 13 bases lying between them. The CDR3 has 18 residues. DNA of the CDR3: TGCGCCAGCAGCTTGGACCTTGCGGCTTTCTCCTATAATTCACCCCTCCACTTT. It specifies CASSLDLAAFSYNSPLHF.

The sample holds one count of this clone. V gene TRBV5-1 combines with J gene TRBJ2-6, with D perhaps matching TRBD1 (5 bases). The CDR3 loop spans 17 amino acids. V lost 3 bases and J 0 bases, leaving 13 bases between the germline ends. CDR1 and CDR2 from the germline V gene are SGHRS and YFSETQ. The CDR3: CASSSRTPDSGANVLTF. The CDR3 nucleotides read TGCGCCAGCAGCTCACGGACACCCGACTCTGGGGCCAACGTCCTGACTTTC.

This clone was picked up one time. The genes are TRBV6-5 and TRBJ1-6; the match to TRBD1 covers 9 bases. The V gene end was trimmed by 8 bases and the J gene end by 7 bases; junction bases not matched to a gene: 9. The CDR3 length is 15 residues. Germline V gene sequence: CDR1 MNHEY, CDR2 SVGAGI. The CDR3 protein is CASYDGTGRNSPLHF. As DNA, the CDR3 is TGTGCCAGCTACGATGGGACAGGGAGAAATTCACCCCTCCACTTT.

This chain joins TRBV2 and TRBJ2-2; TRBD1 matches at 7 bases. There are 15 residues in the CDR3. The germline CDR1 and CDR2 sequences are SNHLY and FYNNEI. Trimming cost V 7 bases and J 6 bases; bases outside gene matches: 11. For the CDR3, the DNA is TGTGCCAGCATGAGCCCAGGGGGTTTGCCCGGGGAGCTGTTTTTT. Amino acids: CASMSPGGLPGELFF.

The chain links TRBV2 to TRBJ1-6, with TRBD1 as a possible D gene (6 bases). This CDR3 contains 15 residues. Deletions cut 7 bases from V and 10 bases from J, with 20 bases between. Germline loops: CDR1 SNHLY, CDR2 FYNNEI. Here the CDR3 reads CASMGDRNSNSPLHF. The DNA of the CDR3 is TGTGCCAGCATGGGAGACAGGAATTCTAACTCACCCCTCCACTTT. The variable domain in full, completed from reference TRBV2 and TRBJ1-6, reads EPEVTQTPSHQVTQMGQEVILRCVPISNHLYFYWYRQILGQKVEFLVSFYNNEISEKSEIFDDQFSVERPDGSNFTLKIRSTKLEDSAMYFCASMGDRNSNSPLHFGNGTRLTVT.

This clone was found once. The chain carries TRBV4-3 and TRBJ2-1, with TRBD2 as a possible D gene (6 bases). The CDR3 extends over 14 amino acids. Trimming took off 4 bases at V and 7 bases at J, with 14 bases between the two ends. Germline CDR1 LGHNA, CDR2 YSLEER. CDR3 residues: CASSPRDRENEQFF. CDR3 nucleotide sequence: TGCGCCAGCAGCCCCCGGGACCGGGAGAATGAGCAGTTCTTC.

CDR3 bases: TGTGCCAGCAGCCAACTCTCTAGCGGGGGGGCCCAATATGAGCAGTTCTTC. It codes for CASSQLSSGGAQYEQFF. The chain is built from TRBV4-2 and TRBJ2-1; 12 positions match TRBD2. The ends lost 2 bases at V and 8 bases at J; junction bases unmatched: 10. CDR1 is LGHNA and CDR2 is YNFKEQ in the germline V gene. CDR3 length equals 17 residues.

This clone was observed a single time. The V gene is TRBV5-4, the J gene TRBJ2-6, with TRBD1 identical over 8 bases. The CDR3 loop spans 17 amino acids. J lost 0 bases, V lost 3 bases, and 5 bases had no gene match. The germline CDR1 and CDR2 sequences are SGHNT and YYREEE (reference sequence). The CDR3 protein is CASSSGTGPSGANVLTF. CDR3 DNA: TGTGCCAGCAGCTCCGGGACAGGCCCCTCTGGGGCCAACGTCCTGACTTTC.

The V gene is TRBV10-3, the J gene TRBJ1-1; D is possibly TRBD1 (6 bases). The V end was cut by 3 bases, the J end by 6 bases, with 17 bases between. Germline V gives CDR1 ENHRY, CDR2 SYGVKD. The CDR3 contains 15 residues. In DNA form, the CDR3 reads TGTGCCATCAGTGATCGCGGGGGGGCAGGCCCTGAAGCTTTCTTT. The encoded protein is CAISDRGGAGPEAFF.

The chain links TRBV7-3 to TRBJ1-1, with a tentative D call TRBD1 (5 bases). This CDR3 region has 14 residues. The V gene's germline CDR1 is SGHTA and CDR2 FQGTGA. Trimming took off 0 bases at V and 2 bases at J, with 7 bases between the two ends. CDR3 bases: TGTGCCAGCAGCTTAACCCGGACAAACACTGAAGCTTTCTTT. Translating gives CASSLTRTNTEAFF.

The rearrangement joins TRBV10-3 to TRBJ1-5; D perhaps matches TRBD1 (5 bases). V lost 4 bases and J 3 bases, leaving 10 bases between the germline ends. Germline lookup yields CDR1 ENHRY and CDR2 SYGVKD. The length of the CDR3 is 14 residues. The CDR3 spells CAISGQGTNQPQHF. The CDR3 DNA reads TGTGCCATCAGTGGCCAAGGGACCAATCAGCCCCAGCATTTT.

This clone was seen only once. The chain links TRBV5-1 to TRBJ1-2; TRBD1 is a possible D gene (5 bases). Germline V CDR1 and CDR2: SGHRS, YFSETQ. The CDR3 sequence is 15 residues long. Trimming shortened V by 0 bases and J by 2 bases, and 11 bases separated the two germline ends. CDR3 bases: TGCGCCAGCAGCTTGGATAGGGCAGGGAACTATGGCTACACCTTC. As protein: CASSLDRAGNYGYTF.